The 2 T cell receptor beta chains in this list originate from one sample, sequenced in a study of Graves' ophthalmopathy and Graves' hyperthyroidism. Amplifying from RNA transcripts, the study obtained TCR beta CDR3 regions. The first-round RT-PCR employed HTBI primers together with the Qiagen OneStep RT-PCR kit. A multiplex PCR was then performed as the second round. TCRdb independently ran MiXCR on the multiplex PCR reads; one entry per CDR3 protein. The repertoire holds some 400,000 distinct CDR3 sequences, around 20% seen once, with more than 1.5% in the top ten. The sample consisted of peripheral blood. Source of these receptors: a young woman with Graves' ophthalmopathy.

This clonotype was picked up many times. V gene TRBV7-9 combines with J gene TRBJ2-7, with D unresolved. The CDR3 has 18 amino acids. The V and J ends lost 7 bases and 0 bases respectively, with 25 bases between them. Per the germline V gene, CDR1 is SEHNR and CDR2 is FQNEAQ (reference sequence). CDR3 DNA: TGTGCCAGCACCCCATTAGGGATGGGTCCGGACGGCTCCTACGAGCAGTACTTC. Encoded protein: CASTPLGMGPDGSYEQYF.

This clonotype was detected many times. The V and J genes are TRBV30 and TRBJ2-7; TRBD2 might be the D (5 bases). Germline V gene sequence: CDR1 GTSNPN, CDR2 SVGIG (reference sequence). V was pared by 0 bases and J by 4 bases, with 7 bases between. CDR3 length equals 12 residues. CDR3 bases: TGTGCCTGGAGTGTTCGAGGGTACGAGCAGTACTTC. This encodes CAWSVRGYEQYF.